The next 27 T cell receptor beta chains were all read from a single sample in a study of Graves' ophthalmopathy and Graves' hyperthyroidism. As the template, RNA transcripts were used to amplify TCR beta CDR3 regions. First-round RT-PCR used HTBI primers; second-round multiplex PCR followed. One entry per CDR3 protein results from TCRdb running MiXCR on the multiplex PCR reads. The profile shows about 640,000 distinct CDR3 sequences, roughly two fifths of them singletons. Sequencing was performed on peripheral blood. The receptors stem from an adult man with Graves' ophthalmopathy.

This clonotype was picked up many times. The V and J genes are TRBV2 and TRBJ2-2; D is possibly TRBD1 (5 bases). The germline V gene has CDR1 SNHLY and CDR2 FYNNEI. Between the trimmed V and J ends, which lost 5 bases and 4 bases, there was a span of 17 bases. This CDR3 is built from 16 residues. The CDR3 bases are TGTGCCAGCAGTCTTAACAGGATCCCCGTCACCGGGGAGCTGTTTTTT. It is translated as CASSLNRIPVTGELFF.

This clonotype was observed at least ten times. The V call is TRBV29-1, the J call TRBJ1-1; D unclear. The CDR3 covers 12 residues. Trimming stripped 3 bases from V and 3 bases from J, with 8 bases between. Per the germline V gene, CDR1 is SQVTM and CDR2 is ANQGSEA. CDR3 nucleotide sequence: TGCAGCGTTGACCATGGAGACACTGAAGCTTTCTTT. As protein: CSVDHGDTEAFF.

This clonotype was detected many times. The chain couples TRBV24-1 to TRBJ1-5; D call uncertain. Germline values: CDR1 KGHDR, CDR2 SFDVKD. Deletions cut 3 bases from V and 1 base from J, with 15 bases between. This CDR3 has 17 residues. DNA of the CDR3: TGTGCCACCAGTGATCCCTCCTCCGGGAGGAGCAATCAGCCCCAGCATTTT. Protein: CATSDPSSGRSNQPQHF.

The chain has TRBV30 and TRBJ2-7, with no clear D. The V end was cut by 1 base, the J end by 7 bases, with 11 bases between. The CDR3 covers 12 residues. Germline V CDR1 and CDR2: GTSNPN, SVGIG (reference sequence). The DNA for the CDR3 is TGTGCCTGGAGTGCCTATATAGGGGAGCAGTACTTC. It translates to CAWSAYIGEQYF.

This rearrangement joins TRBV15 to TRBJ1-2; D is possibly TRBD1 (6 bases). V was trimmed by 3 bases and J by 8 bases, leaving 19 bases between them. This CDR3 has 15 amino acids. In germline, CDR1 is LNHNV, CDR2 YYDKDF (reference sequence). This CDR3 is CATSSLIQGNTGYTF. CDR3 in DNA: TGTGCCACCAGCAGCCTAATACAGGGCAACACCGGCTACACCTTC.

This clonotype was seen a single time. The missing conserved phenylalanine or tryptophan at the end of this CDR3 makes a read error likely. No DNA is shown, since the ends of the CDR3 on it are uncertain; the CDR3 is the one TCRdb lists. The gene calls are TRBV19 and TRBJ1-2. Per germline, CDR1 LNHDA and CDR2 SQIVND (reference sequence). The CDR3 sequence runs 8 residues, both termini included. CDR3 sequence reads: CASRWVLG.

The chain couples TRBV10-3 to TRBJ1-2; no reliable D call. Germline V gives CDR1 ENHRY, CDR2 SYGVKD. The CDR3 length is 13 residues. V shed 0 bases and J shed 5 bases, with 7 bases lying between them. The CDR3 DNA reads TGTGCCATCAGTGAGTCGGCCGGGTATGGCTACACCTTC. As protein: CAISESAGYGYTF.

This chain connects TRBV10-3 to TRBJ1-5; D call uncertain. The CDR3 is made up of 14 amino acids. V was trimmed by 2 bases and J by 11 bases, leaving 16 bases between them. In germline, CDR1 is ENHRY, CDR2 SYGVKD. The CDR3 loop is CAISEATVEETQHF. The DNA of the CDR3 is TGTGCCATCAGTGAGGCGACGGTGGAAGAGACCCAGCATTTT.

This sequence joins TRBV25-1 and TRBJ1-1, with no clear D. This CDR3 contains 15 residues. Germline CDR1 MGHDK, CDR2 SYGVNS. Trimming pared 6 bases from V and 0 bases from J, leaving 14 bases between. The CDR3 region has the DNA TGTGCCAGCAGCTCCTTAATGGGGTTGAACACTGAAGCTTTCTTT. It specifies CASSSLMGLNTEAFF.

The chain recombines TRBV7-9 with TRBJ2-2; either TRBD1 or TRBD2 may supply D (5 bases each). There are 14 residues in the CDR3. Germline CDR1 SEHNR, CDR2 FQNEAQ (reference sequence). V lost 3 bases to trimming and J lost 7 bases, with 12 bases between them. CDR3 DNA sequence: TGTGCCAGCAGCTTGAGGGGATCGGACGGGGAGCTGTTTTTT. Translated, it gives CASSLRGSDGELFF.

For the CDR3, the DNA is TGTGCCAGCAGCAACCAGGGGGCTGGGTATGGCTACACCTTC. Translation: CASSNQGAGYGYTF. The chain employs TRBV25-1 and TRBJ1-2; 8 nucleotides align to TRBD1. Trimming at V came to 6 bases and at J to 5 bases, leaving 8 bases not matched to a gene. CDR1 and CDR2 (germline): MGHDK, SYGVNS. The CDR3 length is 14 residues.

This clonotype was seen many times. This chain uses TRBV7-9 with TRBJ2-5; the D is unclear. Germline CDR1 and CDR2: SEHNR and FQNEAQ (reference sequence). The V gene lost 3 bases and the J gene lost 5 bases, with 10 bases spanning the gap. This CDR3 is 13 amino acids long. For the CDR3, the DNA is TGTGCCAGCAGCTTCCCGAGGTCTGAGACCCAGTACTTC. It specifies CASSFPRSETQYF.

This clonotype was seen once. The rearrangement links TRBV12-5 to TRBJ1-1; D is undetermined. The CDR3 sequence is 14 residues long. Germline V gene data show CDR1 as LGHNT and CDR2 as FRNRAP. V was pared by 1 base and J by 1 base, with 7 bases between. Here the CDR3 reads CASGLGRQNTEAFF. The CDR3 nucleotides are TGTGCTAGTGGTTTGGGCAGGCAGAACACTGAAGCTTTCTTT.

This clonotype showed up many times. The V call is TRBV7-2, the J call TRBJ2-7, with a tentative D call TRBD2 (6 bases). This CDR3 is built from 14 residues. Deletions cut 4 bases from V and 0 bases from J, with 10 bases between. Germline CDR1 reads SGHTA; CDR2 reads FQGNSA. CDR3 coding DNA: TGTGCCAGCAGCTCCCAGACTAGCTCCTACGAGCAGTACTTC. Its translation is CASSSQTSSYEQYF.

The rearrangement links TRBV11-2 to TRBJ2-7, with 11 bases aligning to TRBD2. This CDR3 is built from 15 residues. After removal of 4 bases from V and 7 bases from J, the junction contained 9 bases not matched to a gene. Germline-derived CDR1 and CDR2 are SGHAT and FQNNGV. Written as DNA, the CDR3 is TGTGCCAGCAGCTCTTTAGCGGGAGGGTACAATGAGCAGTACTTC. It yields the protein CASSSLAGGYNEQYF.

The chain carries TRBV15 and TRBJ1-6; the D gene is possibly TRBD1 (5 bases). V lost 3 bases and J 10 bases, leaving 16 bases between the germline ends. This CDR3 has 15 residues. Germline-derived CDR1 and CDR2 are LNHNV and YYDKDF (reference sequence). DNA of the CDR3: TGTGCCACCAGCAGGGACGGGAACCAGGGATCACCCCTCCACTTT. Its protein product is CATSRDGNQGSPLHF.

There are many counts of this clonotype. The chain employs TRBV19 and TRBJ1-5; the D gene is possibly TRBD1 (6 bases). Trimming removed 3 bases from V and 7 bases from J, with 16 bases in between. The CDR3 runs to 15 residues. Germline V gene data show CDR1 as LNHDA and CDR2 as SQIVND (reference sequence). In DNA form, the CDR3 reads TGTGCCAGTAGTATCTCCACGACAGGATTCCAGCCCCAGCATTTT. Translated, it gives CASSISTTGFQPQHF.

The chain employs TRBV5-8 and TRBJ1-2, with D unresolved. Germline CDR1 SGHTS, CDR2 YDEGEE. V lost 0 bases, J lost 8 bases, and 14 bases lay in between. This CDR3 has 14 amino acids. The CDR3 sequence: CASSLGPSGRGYTF. As DNA, the CDR3 is TGTGCCAGCAGCTTGGGACCCTCCGGGAGAGGCTACACCTTC.

This clonotype was seen many times. CDR3 loop: CATSDHPDSDLDSPLHF. CDR3 coding DNA: TGTGCCACCAGTGACCACCCAGACAGTGACCTAGATTCACCCCTCCACTTT. The V gene is TRBV24-1, the J gene TRBJ1-6; weak D call: TRBD1 (5 bases). The V gene lost 4 bases and the J gene lost 8 bases, with 20 bases spanning the gap. Looked up from germline, CDR1 is KGHDR and CDR2 is SFDVKD. The CDR3 contains 17 residues.

This clonotype was detected only once. CDR3 protein: CAISEPMGSGYTF. CDR3 nucleotide sequence: TGTGCCATCAGTGAGCCGATGGGGTCTGGCTACACCTTC. This rearrangement joins TRBV10-3 to TRBJ1-2; D call uncertain. Germline lookup yields CDR1 ENHRY and CDR2 SYGVKD. Between the trimmed V and J ends, which lost 2 bases and 7 bases, there was a span of 11 bases. The CDR3 spans 13 residues.

This clonotype was seen many times. This chain connects TRBV10-3 to TRBJ2-2, with TRBD1 as a possible D gene (6 bases). Germline assignment: CDR1 ENHRY and CDR2 SYGVKD. The CDR3 runs to 15 residues. V dropped 6 bases and J dropped 1 base, with 12 bases sitting between them. CDR3 sequence (DNA): TGTGCCATCAGACCCGGGACAAGGAACACCGGGGAGCTGTTTTTT. This translates into CAIRPGTRNTGELFF.

This clonotype came up many times. The gene calls are TRBV9 and TRBJ1-5, with D possibly TRBD1 on 6 matching bases. The CDR3 loop spans 16 amino acids. Trimming took 5 bases from V and 7 from J, leaving 22 bases between them. Per germline, CDR1 SGDLS and CDR2 YYNGEE. CDR3 in DNA: TGTGCCAGCAGTGCCGGCTACGGACAGTCGGGGCAGCCCCAGCATTTT. Encoded protein: CASSAGYGQSGQPQHF.

This chain uses TRBV29-1 with TRBJ2-1, with D uncertain. Germline V gene lookup returns CDR1 SQVTM and CDR2 ANQGSEA. The CDR3 is made up of 10 amino acids. Trimming left V 8 bases short and J 5 bases short, with 7 bases between. The CDR3 nucleotides read TGCAGCACCAGCAACAATGAGCAGTTCTTC. Translating it yields CSTSNNEQFF.

This chain uses TRBV30 with TRBJ2-5; TRBD2 might be the D (5 bases). V was shortened by 0 bases and J by 7 bases, with 15 bases between the two germline ends. Germline CDR1 reads GTSNPN; CDR2 reads SVGIG (reference sequence). The CDR3 is 14 residues long. The CDR3 nucleotides are TGTGCCTGGAGTGTAGGGCTGTCTCGGGGGACCCAGTACTTC. Translating it yields CAWSVGLSRGTQYF.

The V gene is TRBV10-3, the J gene TRBJ2-7; the D gene is possibly TRBD2 (6 bases). Trimming pared 0 bases from V and 5 bases from J, leaving 14 bases between. Germline CDR1 is ENHRY and CDR2 is SYGVKD. CDR3 length: 15 amino acids. The CDR3 loop reads CAISESVGGRHEQYF. DNA for the CDR3: TGTGCCATCAGTGAGTCGGTCGGGGGACGCCACGAGCAGTACTTC.

This clonotype was found many times. The rearrangement links TRBV12-3 or TRBV12-4 to TRBJ1-1; tentative D call: TRBD1 (6 bases). Deletions cut 6 bases from V and 1 base from J, with 12 bases between. This CDR3 is 14 amino acids long. DNA of the CDR3: TGTGCCAGCAGGACCGGGACACAGAACACTGAAGCTTTCTTT. It translates to CASRTGTQNTEAFF.

The genes are TRBV7-9 and TRBJ2-7; D remains unclear. The V and J ends lost 3 bases and 5 bases respectively, with 11 bases between them. Per germline, CDR1 SEHNR and CDR2 FQNEAQ (reference sequence). The CDR3 is made up of 13 amino acids. CDR3 in amino acids: CASSLARLDEQYF. The CDR3 DNA sequence: TGTGCCAGCAGCTTGGCCAGGCTCGACGAGCAGTACTTC.